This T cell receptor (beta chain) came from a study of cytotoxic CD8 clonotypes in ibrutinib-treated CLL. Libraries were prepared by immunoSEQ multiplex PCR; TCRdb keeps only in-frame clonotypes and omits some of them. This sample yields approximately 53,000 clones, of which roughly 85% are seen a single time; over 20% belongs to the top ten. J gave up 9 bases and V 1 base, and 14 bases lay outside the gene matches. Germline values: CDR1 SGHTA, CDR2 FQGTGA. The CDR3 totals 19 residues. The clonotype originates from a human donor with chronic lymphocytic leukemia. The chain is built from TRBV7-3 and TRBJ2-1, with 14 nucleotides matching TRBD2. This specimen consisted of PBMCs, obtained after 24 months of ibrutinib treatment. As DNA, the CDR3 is TGTGCCAGCAGCTTAAATTCAGGTTTTCGACTAGCGGGAGGGAGTGAGCAGTTCTTC. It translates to CASSLNSGFRLAGGSEQFF.